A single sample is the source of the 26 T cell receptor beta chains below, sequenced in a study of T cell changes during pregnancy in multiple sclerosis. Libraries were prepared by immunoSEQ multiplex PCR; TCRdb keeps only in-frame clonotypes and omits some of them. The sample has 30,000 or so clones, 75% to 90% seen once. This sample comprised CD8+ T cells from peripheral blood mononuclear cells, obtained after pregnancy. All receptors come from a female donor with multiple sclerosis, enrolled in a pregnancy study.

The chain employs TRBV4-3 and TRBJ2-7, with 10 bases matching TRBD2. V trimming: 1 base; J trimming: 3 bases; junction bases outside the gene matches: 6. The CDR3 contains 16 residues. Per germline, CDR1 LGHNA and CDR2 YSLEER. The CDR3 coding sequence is TGCGCCAGCAGCCAAGTAATTAGCGGGGGGAACTACGAGCAGTACTTC. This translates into CASSQVISGGNYEQYF.

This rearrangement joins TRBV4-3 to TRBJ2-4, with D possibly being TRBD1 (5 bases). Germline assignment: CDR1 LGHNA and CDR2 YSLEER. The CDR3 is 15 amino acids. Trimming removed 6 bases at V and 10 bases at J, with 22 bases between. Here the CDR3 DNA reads TGCGCCAGCAGGGAAGGGGCTGGGCCTTCTGGGATTCAGTACTTC. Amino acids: CASREGAGPSGIQYF.

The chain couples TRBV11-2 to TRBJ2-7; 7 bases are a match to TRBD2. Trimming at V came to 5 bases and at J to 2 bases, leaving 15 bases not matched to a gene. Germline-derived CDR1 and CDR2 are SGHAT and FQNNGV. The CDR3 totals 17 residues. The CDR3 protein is CASSPRLTSDHPYEQYF. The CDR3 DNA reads TGTGCCAGCAGCCCGAGACTCACTAGCGACCACCCCTACGAGCAGTACTTC.

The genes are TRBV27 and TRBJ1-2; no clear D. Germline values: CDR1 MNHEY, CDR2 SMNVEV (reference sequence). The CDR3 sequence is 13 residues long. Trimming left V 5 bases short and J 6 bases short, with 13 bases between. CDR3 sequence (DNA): TGTGCCAGCAGTCACTCCTATCCTGATGGCTACACCTTC. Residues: CASSHSYPDGYTF.

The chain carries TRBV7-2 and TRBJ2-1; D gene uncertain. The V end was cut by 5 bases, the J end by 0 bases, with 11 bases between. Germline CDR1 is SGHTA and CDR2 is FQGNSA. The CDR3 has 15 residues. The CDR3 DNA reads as TGTGCCAGCAGCCCCCAGGTTAGCTCCTACAATGAGCAGTTCTTC. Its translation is CASSPQVSSYNEQFF.

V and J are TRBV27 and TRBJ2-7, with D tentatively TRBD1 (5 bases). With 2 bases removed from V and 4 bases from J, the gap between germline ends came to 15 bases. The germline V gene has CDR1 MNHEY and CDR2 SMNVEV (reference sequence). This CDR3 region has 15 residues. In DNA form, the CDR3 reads TGTGCCAGCAGTTTACAGGGTGGTACCGGATACGAGCAGTACTTC. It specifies CASSLQGGTGYEQYF.

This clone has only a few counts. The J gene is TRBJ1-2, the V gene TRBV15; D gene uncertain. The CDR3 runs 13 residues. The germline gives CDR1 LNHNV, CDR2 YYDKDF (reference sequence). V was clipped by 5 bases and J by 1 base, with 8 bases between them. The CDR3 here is CATSGAVNYGYTF. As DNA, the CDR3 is TGTGCCACCAGCGGAGCCGTTAACTATGGCTACACCTTC.

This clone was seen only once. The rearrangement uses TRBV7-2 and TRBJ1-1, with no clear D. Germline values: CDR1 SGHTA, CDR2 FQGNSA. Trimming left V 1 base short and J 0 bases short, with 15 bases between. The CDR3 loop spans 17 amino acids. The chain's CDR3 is CASSLEGGPQLNTEAFF. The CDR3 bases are TGTGCCAGCAGCTTAGAGGGAGGCCCACAGTTGAACACTGAAGCTTTCTTT.

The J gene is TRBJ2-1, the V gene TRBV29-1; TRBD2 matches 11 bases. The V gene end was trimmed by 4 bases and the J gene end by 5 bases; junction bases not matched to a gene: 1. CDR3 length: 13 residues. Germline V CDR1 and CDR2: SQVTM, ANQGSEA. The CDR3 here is CSVGLAGHNEQFF. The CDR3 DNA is TGCAGCGTTGGACTAGCGGGGCACAATGAGCAGTTCTTC.

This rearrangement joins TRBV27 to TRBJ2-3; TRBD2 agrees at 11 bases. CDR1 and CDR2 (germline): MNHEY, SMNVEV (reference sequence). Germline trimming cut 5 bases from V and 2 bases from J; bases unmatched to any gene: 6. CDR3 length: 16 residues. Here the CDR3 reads CASSRVAGGITDTQYF. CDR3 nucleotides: TGTGCCAGCAGTAGGGTAGCGGGAGGGATCACAGATACGCAGTATTTT.

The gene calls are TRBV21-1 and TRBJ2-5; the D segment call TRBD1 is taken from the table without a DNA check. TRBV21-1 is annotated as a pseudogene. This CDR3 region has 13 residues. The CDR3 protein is CASSWAGGKTQYF. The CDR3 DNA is TGTGCCAGCAGCTGGGCAGGGGGAAAGACCCAGTACTTC.

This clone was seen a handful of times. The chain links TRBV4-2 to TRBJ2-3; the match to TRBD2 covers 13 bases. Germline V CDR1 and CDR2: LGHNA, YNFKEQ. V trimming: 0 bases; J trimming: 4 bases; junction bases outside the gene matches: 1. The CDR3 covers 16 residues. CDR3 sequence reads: CASSQELAGGPDTQYF. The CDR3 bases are TGTGCCAGCAGCCAAGAACTAGCGGGAGGGCCAGATACGCAGTATTTT.

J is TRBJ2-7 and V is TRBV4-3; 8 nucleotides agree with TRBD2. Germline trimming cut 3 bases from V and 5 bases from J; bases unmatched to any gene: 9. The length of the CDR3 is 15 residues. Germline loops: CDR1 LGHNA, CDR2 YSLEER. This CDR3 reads CASSHREGPVHEQYF. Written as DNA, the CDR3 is TGCGCCAGCAGCCATCGGGAGGGACCCGTCCACGAGCAGTACTTC.

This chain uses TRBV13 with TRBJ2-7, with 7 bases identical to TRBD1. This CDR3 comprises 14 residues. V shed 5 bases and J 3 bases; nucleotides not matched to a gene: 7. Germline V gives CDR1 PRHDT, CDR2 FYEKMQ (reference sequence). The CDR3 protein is CASSNYTGDYEQYF. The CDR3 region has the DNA TGTGCCAGCAGCAACTACACAGGGGACTACGAGCAGTACTTC.

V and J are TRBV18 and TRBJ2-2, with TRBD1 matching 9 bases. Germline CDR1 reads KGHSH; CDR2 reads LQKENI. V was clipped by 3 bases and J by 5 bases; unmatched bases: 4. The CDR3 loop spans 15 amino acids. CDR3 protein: CASSPGTGWTGELFF. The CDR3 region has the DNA TGTGCCAGCTCACCCGGGACAGGGTGGACCGGGGAGCTGTTTTTT.

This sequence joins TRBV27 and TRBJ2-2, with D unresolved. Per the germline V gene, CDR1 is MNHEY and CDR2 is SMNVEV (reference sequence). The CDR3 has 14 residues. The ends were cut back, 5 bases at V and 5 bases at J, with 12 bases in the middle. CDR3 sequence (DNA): TGTGCCAGCAGTCAAGACTCCAGTACCGGGGAGCTGTTTTTT. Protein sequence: CASSQDSSTGELFF.

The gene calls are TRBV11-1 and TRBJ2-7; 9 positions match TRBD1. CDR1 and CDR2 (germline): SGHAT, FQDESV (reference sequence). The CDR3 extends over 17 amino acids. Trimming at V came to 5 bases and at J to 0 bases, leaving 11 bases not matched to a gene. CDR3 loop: CASSKDYRDRDSYEQYF. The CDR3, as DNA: TGTGCCAGCAGCAAAGACTACCGGGACAGGGACTCCTACGAGCAGTACTTC. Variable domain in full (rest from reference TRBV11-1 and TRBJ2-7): EAEVAQSPRYKITEKSQAVAFWCDPISGHATLYWYRQILGQGPELLVQFQDESVVDDSQLPKDRFSAERLKGVDSTLKIQPAELGDSAMYLCASSKDYRDRDSYEQYFGPGTRLTVT.

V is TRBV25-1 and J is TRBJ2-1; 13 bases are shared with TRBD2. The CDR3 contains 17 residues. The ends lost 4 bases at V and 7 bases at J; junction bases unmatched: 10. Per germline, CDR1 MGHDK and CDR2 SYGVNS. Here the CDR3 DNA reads TGTGCCAGCAGTGTTAGGGGGGGGACTAGCGGGGAGAATGAGCAGTTCTTC. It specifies CASSVRGGTSGENEQFF.

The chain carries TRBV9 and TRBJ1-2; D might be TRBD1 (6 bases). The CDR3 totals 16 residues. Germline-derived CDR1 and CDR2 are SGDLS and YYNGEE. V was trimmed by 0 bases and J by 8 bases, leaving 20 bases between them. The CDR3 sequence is CASSVGGDTAFMGYTF. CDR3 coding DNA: TGTGCCAGCAGCGTAGGAGGGGACACGGCTTTTATGGGCTACACCTTC.

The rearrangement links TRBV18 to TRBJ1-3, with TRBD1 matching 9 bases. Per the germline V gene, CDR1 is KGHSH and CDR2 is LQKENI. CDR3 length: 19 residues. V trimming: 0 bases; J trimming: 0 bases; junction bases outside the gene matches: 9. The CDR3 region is CASSPPGQGIFLSGNTIYF. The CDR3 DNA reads TGTGCCAGCTCACCACCGGGACAGGGTATATTCCTCTCTGGAAACACCATATATTTT.

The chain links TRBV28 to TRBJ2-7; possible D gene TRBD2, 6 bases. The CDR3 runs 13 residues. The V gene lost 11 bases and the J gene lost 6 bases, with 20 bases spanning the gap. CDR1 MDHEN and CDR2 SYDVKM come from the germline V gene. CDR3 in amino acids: CAQRAGGPLEQYF. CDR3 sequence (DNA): TGTGCCCAGCGGGCAGGAGGCCCACTCGAGCAGTACTTC.

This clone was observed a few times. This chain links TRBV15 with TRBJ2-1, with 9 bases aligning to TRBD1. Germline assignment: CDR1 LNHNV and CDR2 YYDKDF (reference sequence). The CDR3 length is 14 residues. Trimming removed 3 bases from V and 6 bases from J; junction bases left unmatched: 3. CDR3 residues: CATSRGQGGNEQFF. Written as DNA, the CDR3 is TGTGCCACCAGCAGGGGACAGGGTGGCAATGAGCAGTTCTTC.

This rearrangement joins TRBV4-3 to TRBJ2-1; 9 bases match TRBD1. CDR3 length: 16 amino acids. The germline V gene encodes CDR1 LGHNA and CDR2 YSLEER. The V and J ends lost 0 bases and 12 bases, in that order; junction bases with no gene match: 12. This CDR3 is CASSQERQGGKGGQFF. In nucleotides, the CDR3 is TGCGCCAGCAGCCAAGAGCGACAGGGGGGGAAAGGCGGGCAGTTCTTC.

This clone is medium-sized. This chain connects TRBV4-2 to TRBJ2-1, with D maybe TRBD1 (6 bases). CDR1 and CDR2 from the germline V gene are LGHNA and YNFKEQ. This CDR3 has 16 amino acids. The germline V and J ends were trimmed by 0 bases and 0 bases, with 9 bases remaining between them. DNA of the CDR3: TGTGCCAGCAGCCAAGATCAGGGGAGCTCCTACAATGAGCAGTTCTTC. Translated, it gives CASSQDQGSSYNEQFF.

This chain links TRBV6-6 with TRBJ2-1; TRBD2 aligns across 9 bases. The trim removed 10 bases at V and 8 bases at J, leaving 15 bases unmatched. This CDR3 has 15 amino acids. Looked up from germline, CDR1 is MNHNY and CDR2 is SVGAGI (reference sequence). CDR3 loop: CAIQRLSGSIDEQFF. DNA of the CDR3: TGTGCCATCCAAAGACTTAGCGGGAGTATCGATGAGCAGTTCTTC.

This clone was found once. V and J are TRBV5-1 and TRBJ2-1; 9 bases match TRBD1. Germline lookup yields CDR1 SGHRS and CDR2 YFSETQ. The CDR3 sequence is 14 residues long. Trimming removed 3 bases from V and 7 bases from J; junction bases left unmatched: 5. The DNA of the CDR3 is TGCGCCAGCAGCTCAGGGACAGGGTTGAATGAGCAGTTCTTC. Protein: CASSSGTGLNEQFF.